Given below is one TCR beta chain in context. Its antigen is still unknown. The source of the sample is a study of post-analysis software for immune sequencing data. Prepared libraries of TCR beta cDNA carried unique molecular identifiers. T cells numbering about 0.95 to 10 million gave rise to 500,000 or so cDNA molecules. TCRdb re-derived calls from the PCR reads in MiXCR, one entry per CDR3 protein. Of roughly 870,000 distinct CDR3 sequences detected, approximately 53% appear once; the ten largest clones hold around 4.5%. The germline V gene encodes CDR1 DFQATT and CDR2 SNEGSKA (reference sequence). The CDR3 extends over 13 amino acids. Notes on the study in general: Controls showed significantly higher normalized Chao1 diversity than did multiple sclerosis patients. Patients showed TRBV5-6, TRBV5-1 and TRBV20-1 among a few TRBV segments more frequent than in controls.

This rearrangement joins TRBV20-1 to TRBJ2-5; 7 bases are shared with TRBD1. The end of the DNA aligns better with TRBJ2-7, so the J call may be wrong. This TCR was recovered from a girl between 10 and 17 years old with multiple sclerosis. Material: blood. CDR3 nucleotides: TGCAGTGCTCGAACAGGGGAGTGGGGCGAGCAGTACTTC. The encoded protein is CSARTGEWGEQYF.